The sequence of this TCR beta chain was determined in a study of blood T cell repertoires in COVID-19. Study summary: Acute and convalescent COVID-19 specimens originated in the United States, Italy and Spain. T cells, B-cell-depleted T cells, or PBMCs supplied cDNA or gDNA.

CDR1 is SQVTM and CDR2 is ANQGSEA in the germline V gene. V dropped 7 bases and J dropped 2; count of bases not matched to a gene: 8. The CDR3 runs to 14 residues. Study processing details: By means of reference gene primer amplification, nucleated cell counts were estimated. Profiled with immunoSEQ multiplex PCR; TCRdb holds only in-frame clones, not every one. V, J and clone size derive from that table, while D and trimming were established from the DNA sequence. The sample records about 150,000 clones, roughly 85% being singletons. The TCR comes from a woman older than 75 with acute or convalescent COVID-19. The V and J genes are TRBV29-1 and TRBJ2-1, with TRBD1 identical over 7 bases. The sample taken for sequencing was peripheral blood. CDR3 sequence: CSAGATGTYNEQFF. In nucleotides, the CDR3 is TGCAGCGCCGGGGCGACAGGGACCTACAATGAGCAGTTCTTC.